This T cell receptor (beta chain) was observed in a study of response to subunit inactivated influenza vaccine. TCRdb analysed the RT-PCR reads with MiXCR anew, one entry per CDR3 protein. The sample lists around 520,000 distinct CDR3 sequences; 12% were seen once. CDR3 length: 13 amino acids. CDR1 and CDR2 (germline): SGHAT, FQDESV (reference sequence). V shed 5 bases and J shed 9 bases, with 14 bases lying between them. Here the sequenced sample was PBMCs from blood, taken on the day of vaccination. This TCR was recovered from a middle-aged man who received an inactivated influenza vaccine. The V gene is TRBV11-1, the J gene TRBJ2-4; D remains unclear. The CDR3 nucleotides read TGTGCCAGCAGCCATGACCGGACGGCCATTCAGTACTTC. Its translation is CASSHDRTAIQYF. The variable domain in full, completed from reference TRBV11-1 and TRBJ2-4, reads EAEVAQSPRYKITEKSQAVAFWCDPISGHATLYWYRQILGQGPELLVQFQDESVVDDSQLPKDRFSAERLKGVDSTLKIQPAELGDSAMYLCASSHDRTAIQYFGAGTRLSVL.